A selection of T cell receptor beta chains follows, all from one sample in a study of blood T cell repertoires in COVID-19. Data came from immunoSEQ multiplex PCR; TCRdb stores just in-frame clones and leaves some out. Among over 200,000 clones, about 90% were seen once, and the ten largest hold roughly 1.2%. The sequenced sample consisted of PBMCs or T cells enriched from blood (not recorded which). The source is a human donor in a cohort exposed to, infected with or recovered from COVID-19 (not recorded which). The donor label of this sample is uncertain. Each CDR3 is given with its conserved first and last residue. D genes are given only for firm matches. Expanded clones are given a class, and other clones once, few, many or no size at all.

D,J,V,size,CDR3,DNA
NA,TRBJ1-2,TRBV19,once,CASSMGPPLYGYTF,TGTGCCAGTAGTATGGGCCCCCCCTTATATGGCTACACCTTC
NA,TRBJ1-5,TRBV24-1,NA,CATSGMSNQPQHF,TGTGCCACCAGCGGTATGAGCAATCAGCCCCAGCATTTT
TRBD1,TRBJ1-3,TRBV9,NA,CASSVGDSSGNTIYF,TGTGCCAGCAGCGTCGGGGACAGCTCTGGAAACACCATATATTTT
NA,TRBJ1-4,TRBV5-6,NA,CAGKGVREKLFF,TGTGCCGGGAAGGGGGTGCGAGAAAAACTGTTTTTT
NA,TRBJ1-5,TRBV6-2/TRBV6-3,NA,CASSYKSQPQHF,TGTGCCAGCAGTTATAAGAGTCAGCCCCAGCATTTT
NA,TRBJ2-1,TRBV7-8,once,CASGSTDLNEQFF,TGTGCCAGCGGAAGTACAGACCTCAATGAGCAGTTCTTC
NA,TRBJ1-5,TRBV4-1,NA,CASSQQGKQPQHF,TGCGCCAGCAGCCAACAGGGGAAACAGCCCCAGCATTTT
NA,TRBJ1-3,TRBV5-1,NA,CASSPGQSGNTIYF,TGCGCCAGCAGCCCCGGACAGTCTGGAAACACCATATATTTT
NA,TRBJ2-2,TRBV30,NA,CAWSKQGNGELFF,TGTGCCTGGAGTAAACAGGGTAACGGGGAGCTGTTTTTT
NA,TRBJ2-3,TRBV12-3/TRBV12-4,NA,CASSSRGGTQYF,TGTGCCAGCAGTTCCAGAGGCGGGACGCAGTATTTT
NA,TRBJ2-2,TRBV19,NA,CASSGQGFGGELFF,TGTGCCAGTAGTGGGCAGGGGTTTGGCGGGGAGCTGTTTTTT
NA,TRBJ1-1,TRBV4-1,once,CASSQDPTRNAKAFF,TGCGCCAGCAGCCAAGATCCGACACGGAACGCAAAGGCTTTCTTT
NA,TRBJ1-5,TRBV6-1,few,CASSEGGNQPQHF,TGTGCCAGCAGTGAGGGAGGGAATCAGCCCCAGCATTTT
TRBD2,TRBJ2-3,TRBV5-8,NA,CASSSQPTSASTDTQYF,TGTGCCAGCAGCTCGCAACCGACTAGCGCCAGCACAGATACGCAGTATTTT
TRBD1,TRBJ1-2,TRBV19,NA,CASSPGQGIYGYTF,TGTGCCAGTAGTCCGGGACAGGGGATCTATGGCTACACCTTC
NA,TRBJ2-2,TRBV7-8,NA,CASSRQRLDPTGELFF,TGTGCCAGCAGCCGTCAGAGACTAGATCCCACCGGGGAGCTGTTTTTT
TRBD1,TRBJ1-4,TRBV6-5,NA,CASSTEGTGHEKLFF,TGTGCCAGCAGCACCGAGGGGACAGGGCATGAAAAACTGTTTTTT
NA,TRBJ2-7,TRBV6-2/TRBV6-3,NA,CASSQGTPAFLYEQYF,TGTGCCAGCAGCCAAGGGACTCCCGCCTTCCTTTACGAGCAGTACTTC
NA,TRBJ1-3,TRBV7-2,NA,CASSLGGTVGNTIYF,TGTGCCAGCAGCTTAGGGGGGACTGTCGGAAACACCATATATTTT
TRBD1,TRBJ2-7,TRBV6-5,NA,CASSTGGSYEQYF,TGTGCCAGTTCGACAGGGGGATCCTACGAGCAGTACTTC
TRBD2,TRBJ2-1,TRBV7-2,NA,CASSLGGGYNEQFF,TGTGCCAGCAGCTTAGGGGGAGGGTACAATGAGCAGTTCTTC
TRBD1,TRBJ1-5,TRBV7-2,once,CASSLRQGVGNQPQHF,TGTGCCAGCAGCTTGAGACAGGGAGTGGGCAATCAGCCCCAGCATTTT
NA,TRBJ1-2,TRBV5-1,once,CASSLNINNGYTF,TGCGCCAGCAGCTTGAACATAAACAATGGCTACACCTTC
NA,TRBJ1-2,TRBV9,NA,CASSGQGTPNYGYTF,TGTGCCAGCAGCGGGCAGGGAACGCCCAACTATGGCTACACCTTC
TRBD1,TRBJ1-1,TRBV25-1,NA,CASSNRGRGKAFF,TGTGCCAGCAGTAACAGGGGCAGGGGAAAAGCTTTCTTT
NA,TRBJ1-2,TRBV23-1,NA,CASRVRGSGYTF,TGCGCCAGCAGAGTTCGGGGGTCTGGCTACACCTTC
TRBD1,TRBJ1-3,TRBV7-3,NA,CASSPDRGRYTIYF,TGTGCCAGCAGCCCCGACAGGGGTAGGTACACCATATATTTT
NA,TRBJ1-4,TRBV4-3,NA,CASSQGAEKLFF,TGCGCCAGCAGCCAAGGGGCCGAAAAACTGTTTTTT
NA,TRBJ2-7,TRBV5-5,NA,CASSTGQLYEQYF,TGTGCCAGCAGCACTGGACAGCTCTACGAGCAGTACTTC
NA,TRBJ2-7,TRBV19,NA,CASSPAGALYEQYF,TGTGCCAGTAGTCCGGCAGGGGCTCTATACGAGCAGTACTTC
NA,TRBJ1-4,TRBV4-1,NA,CASSQQPTGNEKLFF,TGCGCCAGCAGCCAACAGCCAACGGGGAATGAAAAACTGTTTTTT